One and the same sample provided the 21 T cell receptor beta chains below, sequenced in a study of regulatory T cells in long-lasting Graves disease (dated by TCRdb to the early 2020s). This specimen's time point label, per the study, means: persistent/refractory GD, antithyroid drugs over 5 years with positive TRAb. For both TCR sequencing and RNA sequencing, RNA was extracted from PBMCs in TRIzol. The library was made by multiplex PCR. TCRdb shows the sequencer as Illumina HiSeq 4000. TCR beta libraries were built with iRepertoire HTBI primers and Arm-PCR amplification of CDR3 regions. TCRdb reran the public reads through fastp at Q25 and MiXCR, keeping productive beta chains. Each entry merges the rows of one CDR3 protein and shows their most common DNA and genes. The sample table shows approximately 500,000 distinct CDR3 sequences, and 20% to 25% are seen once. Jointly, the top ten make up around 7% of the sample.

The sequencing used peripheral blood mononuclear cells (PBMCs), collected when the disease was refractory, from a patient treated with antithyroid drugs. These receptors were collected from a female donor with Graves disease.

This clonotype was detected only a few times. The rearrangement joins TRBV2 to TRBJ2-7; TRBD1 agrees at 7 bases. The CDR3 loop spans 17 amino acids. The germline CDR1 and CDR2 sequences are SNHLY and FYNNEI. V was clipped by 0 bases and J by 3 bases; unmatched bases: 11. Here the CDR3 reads CASSEATPGQVIYEQYF. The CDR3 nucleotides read TGTGCCAGCAGTGAAGCTACTCCCGGACAGGTTATCTACGAGCAGTACTTC.

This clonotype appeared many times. The CDR3 reads CASSIDFAGTGAYEQYF. The CDR3 region has the DNA TGTGCCAGTAGTATAGATTTCGCCGGGACAGGGGCCTACGAGCAGTACTTC. This chain connects TRBV19 to TRBJ2-7, with 10 positions matching TRBD1. The CDR3 is 17 residues long. The germline V gene encodes CDR1 LNHDA and CDR2 SQIVND (reference sequence). Losses at the gene ends were 0 bases for V and 2 bases for J; bases not matched to a gene: 7. Complete variable domain (other parts from reference TRBV19 and TRBJ2-7): DGGITQSPKYLFRKEGQNVTLSCEQNLNHDAMYWYRQDPGQGLRLIYYSQIVNDFQKGDIAEGYSVSREKKESFPLTVTSAQKNPTAFYLCASSIDFAGTGAYEQYFGPGTRLTVT.

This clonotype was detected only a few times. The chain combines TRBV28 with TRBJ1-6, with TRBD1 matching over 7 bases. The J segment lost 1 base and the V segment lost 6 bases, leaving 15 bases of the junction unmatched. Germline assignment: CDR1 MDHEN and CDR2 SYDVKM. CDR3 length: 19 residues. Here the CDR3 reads CASSVWGGGTASYNSPLHF. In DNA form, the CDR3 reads TGTGCCAGCAGCGTTTGGGGGGGGGGGACAGCTTCCTATAATTCACCCCTCCACTTT.

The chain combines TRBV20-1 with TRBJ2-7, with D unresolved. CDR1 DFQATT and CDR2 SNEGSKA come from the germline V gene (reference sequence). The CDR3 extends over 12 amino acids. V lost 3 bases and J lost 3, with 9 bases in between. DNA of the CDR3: TGCAGTGCTAGTCCCCTTGACTACGAGCAGTACTTC. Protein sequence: CSASPLDYEQYF.

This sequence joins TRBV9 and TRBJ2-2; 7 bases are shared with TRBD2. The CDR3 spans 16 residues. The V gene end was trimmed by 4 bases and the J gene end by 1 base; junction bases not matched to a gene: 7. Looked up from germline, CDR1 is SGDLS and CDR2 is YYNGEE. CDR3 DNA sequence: TGTGCCAGCAGCACCCGACTAGCAAAGAACACCGGGGAGCTGTTTTTT. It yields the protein CASSTRLAKNTGELFF.

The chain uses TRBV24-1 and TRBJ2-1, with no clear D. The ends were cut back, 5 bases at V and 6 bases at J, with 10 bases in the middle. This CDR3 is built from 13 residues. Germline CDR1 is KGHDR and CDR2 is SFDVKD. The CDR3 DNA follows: TGTGCCACCAGTGCCCCCCAGATCAATGAGCAGTTCTTC. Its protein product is CATSAPQINEQFF.

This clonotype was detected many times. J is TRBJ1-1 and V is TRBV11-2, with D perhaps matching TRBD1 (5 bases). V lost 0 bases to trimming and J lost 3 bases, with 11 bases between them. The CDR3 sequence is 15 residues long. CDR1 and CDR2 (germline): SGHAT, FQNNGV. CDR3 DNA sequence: TGTGCCAGCAGCTTAGAGGACATACGGGACACTGAAGCTTTCTTT. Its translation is CASSLEDIRDTEAFF.

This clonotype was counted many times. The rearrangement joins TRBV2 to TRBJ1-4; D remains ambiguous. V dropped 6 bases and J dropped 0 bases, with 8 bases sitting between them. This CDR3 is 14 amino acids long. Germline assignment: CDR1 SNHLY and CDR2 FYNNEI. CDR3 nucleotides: TGTGCCAGCAGGGGCCTTGCAACTAATGAAAAACTGTTTTTT. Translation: CASRGLATNEKLFF.

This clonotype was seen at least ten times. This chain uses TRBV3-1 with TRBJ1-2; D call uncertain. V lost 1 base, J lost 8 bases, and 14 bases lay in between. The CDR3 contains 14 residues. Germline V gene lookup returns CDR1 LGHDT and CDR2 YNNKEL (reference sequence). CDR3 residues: CASSQVGDRGGYTF. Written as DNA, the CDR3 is TGTGCCAGCAGCCAAGTGGGCGACCGGGGAGGCTACACCTTC.

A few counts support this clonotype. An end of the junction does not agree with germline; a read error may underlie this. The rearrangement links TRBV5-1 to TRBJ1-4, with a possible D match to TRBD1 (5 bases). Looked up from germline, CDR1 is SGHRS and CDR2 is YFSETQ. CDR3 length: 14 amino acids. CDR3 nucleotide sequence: TGCGCCAGCAGCTGGGGGAGGAAAGAGGTGGAGAAGATTTTT. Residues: CASSWGRKEVEKIF.

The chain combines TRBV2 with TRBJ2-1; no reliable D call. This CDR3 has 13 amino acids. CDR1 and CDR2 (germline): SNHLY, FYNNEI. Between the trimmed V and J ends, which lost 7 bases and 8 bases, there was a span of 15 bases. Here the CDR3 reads CASNKGGMDEQFF. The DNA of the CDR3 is TGTGCCAGCAATAAGGGTGGGATGGATGAGCAGTTCTTC.

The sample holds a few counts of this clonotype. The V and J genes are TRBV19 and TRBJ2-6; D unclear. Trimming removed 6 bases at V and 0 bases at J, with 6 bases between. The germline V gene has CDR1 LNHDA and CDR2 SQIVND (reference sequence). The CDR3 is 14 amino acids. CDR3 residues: CASSEHSGANVLTF. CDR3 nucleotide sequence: TGTGCCAGTAGCGAACACTCTGGGGCCAACGTCCTGACTTTC.

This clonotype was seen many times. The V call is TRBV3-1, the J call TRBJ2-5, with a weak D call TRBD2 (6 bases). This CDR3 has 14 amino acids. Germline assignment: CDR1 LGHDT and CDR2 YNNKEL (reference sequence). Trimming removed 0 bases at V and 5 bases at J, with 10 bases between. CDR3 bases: TGTGCCAGCAGCCAAGAATTAGCGGTGGAGACCCAGTACTTC. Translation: CASSQELAVETQYF.

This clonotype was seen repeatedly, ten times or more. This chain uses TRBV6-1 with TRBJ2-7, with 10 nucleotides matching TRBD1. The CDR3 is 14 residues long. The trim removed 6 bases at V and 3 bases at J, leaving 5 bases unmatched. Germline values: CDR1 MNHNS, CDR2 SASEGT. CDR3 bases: TGTGCCAGCAGCCACTGGGACAGGGGCTACGAGCAGTACTTC. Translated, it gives CASSHWDRGYEQYF.

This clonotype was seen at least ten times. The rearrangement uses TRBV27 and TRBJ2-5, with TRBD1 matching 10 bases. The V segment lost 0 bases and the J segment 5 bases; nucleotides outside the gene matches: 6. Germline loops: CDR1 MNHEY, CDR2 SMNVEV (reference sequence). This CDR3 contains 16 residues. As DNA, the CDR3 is TGTGCCAGCAGTTTATCACGACAGGGGGCGGGGGAGACCCAGTACTTC. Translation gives CASSLSRQGAGETQYF.

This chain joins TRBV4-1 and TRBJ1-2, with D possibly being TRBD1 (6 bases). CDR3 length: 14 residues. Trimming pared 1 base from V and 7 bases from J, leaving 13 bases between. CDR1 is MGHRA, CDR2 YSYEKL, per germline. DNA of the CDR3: TGCGCCAGCAGCCAAGCCGGGGGGGCGGCTGGCTACACCTTC. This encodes CASSQAGGAAGYTF.

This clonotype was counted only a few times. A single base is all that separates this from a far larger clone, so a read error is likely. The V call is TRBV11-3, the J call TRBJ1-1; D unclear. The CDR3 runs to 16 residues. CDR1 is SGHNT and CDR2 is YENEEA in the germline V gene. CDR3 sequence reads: CASSPRGGRPLPEALF. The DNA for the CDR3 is TGTGCCAGCAGCCCGAGAGGAGGACGGCCCTTGCCTGAAGCTCTCTTT.

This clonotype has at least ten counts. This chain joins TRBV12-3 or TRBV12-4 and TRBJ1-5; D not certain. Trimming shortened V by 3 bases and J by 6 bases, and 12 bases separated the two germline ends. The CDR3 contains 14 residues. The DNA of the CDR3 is TGTGCCAGCAGTTTTGGGGAAGCGAGTCAGCCCCAGCATTTT. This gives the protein CASSFGEASQPQHF.

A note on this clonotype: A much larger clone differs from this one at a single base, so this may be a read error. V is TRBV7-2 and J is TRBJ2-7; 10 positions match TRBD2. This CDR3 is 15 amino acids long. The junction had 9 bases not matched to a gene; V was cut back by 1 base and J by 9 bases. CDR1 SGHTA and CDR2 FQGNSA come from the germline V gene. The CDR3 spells CASSLGLAGAGGQYF. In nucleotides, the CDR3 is TGTGCCAGCAGCTTAGGCCTAGCGGGAGCGGGGGGGCAGTACTTC.

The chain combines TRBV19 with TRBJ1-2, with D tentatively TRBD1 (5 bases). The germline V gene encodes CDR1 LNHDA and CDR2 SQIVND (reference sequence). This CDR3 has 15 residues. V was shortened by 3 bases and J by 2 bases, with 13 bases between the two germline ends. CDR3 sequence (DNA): TGTGCCAGTAGTATCGGAGGGGTTGGGAACTATGGCTACACCTTC. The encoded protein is CASSIGGVGNYGYTF.

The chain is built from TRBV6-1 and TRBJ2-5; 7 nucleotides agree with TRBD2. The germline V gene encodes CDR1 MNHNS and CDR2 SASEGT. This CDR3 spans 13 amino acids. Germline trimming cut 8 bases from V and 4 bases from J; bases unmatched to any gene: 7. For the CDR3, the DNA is TGTGCCAGCGGCTATGCGGGAGTAGAGACCCAGTACTTC. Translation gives CASGYAGVETQYF.